Following are 5 T cell receptor beta chains from one sample sequenced in a study of beta chain features in type 1 diabetes. Sequencing targeted expressed TCRB transcripts, as all isolated RNA had been reverse transcribed. TCRdb's table, derived via immunoSEQ multiplex PCR, lists solely in-frame clones and lacks some. Among 200,000 to 300,000 clones listed, roughly 15% were seen once. Sequenced input: naive CD4+ T cells from blood. These receptors came from a woman aged 40 to 50 in good health.

The chain combines TRBV18 with TRBJ1-1; possible D gene TRBD1, 6 bases. V was pared by 2 bases and J by 1 base, with 8 bases between. Germline V CDR1 and CDR2: KGHSH, LQKENI. The CDR3 is 14 residues long. This CDR3 is CASSPRGGNTEAFF. The CDR3 region has the DNA TGTGCCAGCTCACCAAGGGGGGGGAACACTGAAGCTTTCTTT.

This clone was observed a handful of times. V usage is TRBV7-2 and J usage is TRBJ1-2; TRBD1 matches at 8 bases. This CDR3 comprises 14 residues. The germline CDR1 and CDR2 sequences are SGHTA and FQGNSA. Losses at the gene ends were 2 bases for V and 5 bases for J; bases not matched to a gene: 4. CDR3 nucleotide sequence: TGTGCCAGCAGCTTAAACCAGGGGGCTTATGGCTACACCTTC. Residues: CASSLNQGAYGYTF.

This clone occurred many times. The rearrangement uses TRBV23-1 and TRBJ2-6; perhaps TRBD1 as D (6 bases). TRBV23-1 is an open reading frame, and its role is uncertain. The germline V and J ends were trimmed by 2 bases and 0 bases, with 26 bases remaining between them. The CDR3 consists of 22 residues. This CDR3 reads CASSQPQRGSGHDHSGANVLTF. In DNA, the CDR3 is TGCGCCAGCAGTCAACCCCAGAGAGGATCGGGACATGACCACTCTGGGGCCAACGTCCTGACTTTC.

V and J are TRBV18 and TRBJ1-1, with a tentative D call TRBD1 (5 bases). This CDR3 contains 15 residues. From germline, CDR1 is KGHSH and CDR2 LQKENI. The V and J ends lost 2 bases and 5 bases respectively, with 15 bases between them. The CDR3 here is CASSPSTVGKTEAFF. CDR3 nucleotides: TGTGCCAGCTCACCATCGACAGTTGGAAAGACTGAAGCTTTCTTT.

The gene calls are TRBV18 and TRBJ1-2; unclear D gene. The CDR3 is made up of 14 amino acids. The germline gives CDR1 KGHSH, CDR2 LQKENI. Trimming pared 3 bases from V and 8 bases from J, leaving 16 bases between. The CDR3 DNA reads TGTGCCAGCTCACCGGGTGCGGAATCTTGGGGCTACACCTTC. Protein product: CASSPGAESWGYTF.